This T cell receptor (beta chain) was sequenced in a study of cytotoxic CD8 clonotypes in ibrutinib-treated CLL (dated by TCRdb to the early 2020s). About the full investigation: The cohort was composed of some twelve relapsed/refractory and fewer than 16 treatment-naive patients; IGHV unmutated status was identified in 17 patients. Responses were partial in roughly 24 patients and complete in 2; after median around 65 months follow-up, roughly 14 stayed in remission and about twelve progressed. On average, each sample yielded roughly 260,000 productive templates and about 100,000 productive rearrangements. The response samples were drawn at a median of 12 months into treatment, with a range of about 6 to 40 months. Cryopreserved peripheral blood mononuclear cells were obtained prior to treatment, at the time of response, and at either disease progression or sustained remission. Patients were still on ibrutinib when every remission and progressive disease sample was collected. Of the approximately 86 participants in the trial, 25 to 30 had longitudinal samples available.

Each clonotype received, on average, about 10x coverage in deep resolution sequencing performed on a MiSeq, where the target depth lay between 1 in 1 million and 1 in 200,000 T cells. The immunoSEQ hsTCRB Kit was used to generate TCR beta libraries. Per the authors' processing: The data were analyzed with ImmunoSEQ Analyzer and ImmunoSEQ Data Assistant, and V, D and J gene assignments followed IMGT definitions. Clonality was computed as one minus normalized Shannon entropy of productive rearrangement frequencies, ranging from 0 to 1. Public clonotype analysis was restricted to overrepresented clonotypes comprising at least 0.05% of each patient's repertoire. Around 14 repertoires from age-matched healthy donors, obtained from immuneACCESS, served as clonality controls. Held by TCRdb, this immuneACCESS table contains in-frame sequences only and omits some clones. Under half of the omission traces to an unresolved V gene where checked; the cause of the rest is unknown. The DNA gave D and trimming, while V, J and clone size come from that table. A total of 65,000 to 80,000 clones appear in this sample, less than 85% of them only once. Clones ranked in the top ten supply around 37% of the sample.

The CDR3 numbers 15 residues from cysteine through phenylalanine. Only the CDR3 region is kept as DNA, spanning 45 bases read in frame from base 1. Taken from the germline V gene, the CDR1 and CDR2 loops are SGDLS and YYNGEE. V is shortened by 0 bases, J by 7 bases, and the region joining them spans 13 bases. The sample's time point label is to be understood as: 20 to 30 months on ibrutinib. For TCR beta library preparation, about 2.2 micrograms of genomic DNA was extracted from cryopreserved PBMCs. Longitudinal blood samples from CLL patients on ibrutinib monotherapy were analyzed using high-throughput TCR beta sequencing. Patients were enrolled in a phase 2 open-label single-center ibrutinib monotherapy trial. As concerns this clone: No cognate antigen has been identified for it. No much larger clonotype is one base removed from it; base qualities were not supplied.

The investigation overall reported the following: Clonality rose at ibrutinib response, remained stable during sustained remission, and dropped back toward baseline at progression. Baseline clonality was found to be higher than that of age-matched healthy donors and was strongly correlated with circulating CD8+ T-cell counts. Public clonotypes were rare and either shrank or stayed stable during treatment, and the rise in clonality at ibrutinib response reflected expansion of private clonotypes. Sampling times were not matched between patients in sustained remission and patients whose disease was progressing, and lymph node repertoires were not examined.

The material sequenced was PBMCs, taken after 24 months of ibrutinib treatment. This sequence uses TRBV9 and TRBJ2-2; a tentative D match to TRBD1 spans 5 bases. This TCR was recovered from a human donor with chronic lymphocytic leukemia. The CDR3 region: CASSVGPGNGGELFF. The sequenced DNA is TGTGCCAGCAGCGTAGGGCCAGGGAATGGCGGGGAGCTGTTTTTT.